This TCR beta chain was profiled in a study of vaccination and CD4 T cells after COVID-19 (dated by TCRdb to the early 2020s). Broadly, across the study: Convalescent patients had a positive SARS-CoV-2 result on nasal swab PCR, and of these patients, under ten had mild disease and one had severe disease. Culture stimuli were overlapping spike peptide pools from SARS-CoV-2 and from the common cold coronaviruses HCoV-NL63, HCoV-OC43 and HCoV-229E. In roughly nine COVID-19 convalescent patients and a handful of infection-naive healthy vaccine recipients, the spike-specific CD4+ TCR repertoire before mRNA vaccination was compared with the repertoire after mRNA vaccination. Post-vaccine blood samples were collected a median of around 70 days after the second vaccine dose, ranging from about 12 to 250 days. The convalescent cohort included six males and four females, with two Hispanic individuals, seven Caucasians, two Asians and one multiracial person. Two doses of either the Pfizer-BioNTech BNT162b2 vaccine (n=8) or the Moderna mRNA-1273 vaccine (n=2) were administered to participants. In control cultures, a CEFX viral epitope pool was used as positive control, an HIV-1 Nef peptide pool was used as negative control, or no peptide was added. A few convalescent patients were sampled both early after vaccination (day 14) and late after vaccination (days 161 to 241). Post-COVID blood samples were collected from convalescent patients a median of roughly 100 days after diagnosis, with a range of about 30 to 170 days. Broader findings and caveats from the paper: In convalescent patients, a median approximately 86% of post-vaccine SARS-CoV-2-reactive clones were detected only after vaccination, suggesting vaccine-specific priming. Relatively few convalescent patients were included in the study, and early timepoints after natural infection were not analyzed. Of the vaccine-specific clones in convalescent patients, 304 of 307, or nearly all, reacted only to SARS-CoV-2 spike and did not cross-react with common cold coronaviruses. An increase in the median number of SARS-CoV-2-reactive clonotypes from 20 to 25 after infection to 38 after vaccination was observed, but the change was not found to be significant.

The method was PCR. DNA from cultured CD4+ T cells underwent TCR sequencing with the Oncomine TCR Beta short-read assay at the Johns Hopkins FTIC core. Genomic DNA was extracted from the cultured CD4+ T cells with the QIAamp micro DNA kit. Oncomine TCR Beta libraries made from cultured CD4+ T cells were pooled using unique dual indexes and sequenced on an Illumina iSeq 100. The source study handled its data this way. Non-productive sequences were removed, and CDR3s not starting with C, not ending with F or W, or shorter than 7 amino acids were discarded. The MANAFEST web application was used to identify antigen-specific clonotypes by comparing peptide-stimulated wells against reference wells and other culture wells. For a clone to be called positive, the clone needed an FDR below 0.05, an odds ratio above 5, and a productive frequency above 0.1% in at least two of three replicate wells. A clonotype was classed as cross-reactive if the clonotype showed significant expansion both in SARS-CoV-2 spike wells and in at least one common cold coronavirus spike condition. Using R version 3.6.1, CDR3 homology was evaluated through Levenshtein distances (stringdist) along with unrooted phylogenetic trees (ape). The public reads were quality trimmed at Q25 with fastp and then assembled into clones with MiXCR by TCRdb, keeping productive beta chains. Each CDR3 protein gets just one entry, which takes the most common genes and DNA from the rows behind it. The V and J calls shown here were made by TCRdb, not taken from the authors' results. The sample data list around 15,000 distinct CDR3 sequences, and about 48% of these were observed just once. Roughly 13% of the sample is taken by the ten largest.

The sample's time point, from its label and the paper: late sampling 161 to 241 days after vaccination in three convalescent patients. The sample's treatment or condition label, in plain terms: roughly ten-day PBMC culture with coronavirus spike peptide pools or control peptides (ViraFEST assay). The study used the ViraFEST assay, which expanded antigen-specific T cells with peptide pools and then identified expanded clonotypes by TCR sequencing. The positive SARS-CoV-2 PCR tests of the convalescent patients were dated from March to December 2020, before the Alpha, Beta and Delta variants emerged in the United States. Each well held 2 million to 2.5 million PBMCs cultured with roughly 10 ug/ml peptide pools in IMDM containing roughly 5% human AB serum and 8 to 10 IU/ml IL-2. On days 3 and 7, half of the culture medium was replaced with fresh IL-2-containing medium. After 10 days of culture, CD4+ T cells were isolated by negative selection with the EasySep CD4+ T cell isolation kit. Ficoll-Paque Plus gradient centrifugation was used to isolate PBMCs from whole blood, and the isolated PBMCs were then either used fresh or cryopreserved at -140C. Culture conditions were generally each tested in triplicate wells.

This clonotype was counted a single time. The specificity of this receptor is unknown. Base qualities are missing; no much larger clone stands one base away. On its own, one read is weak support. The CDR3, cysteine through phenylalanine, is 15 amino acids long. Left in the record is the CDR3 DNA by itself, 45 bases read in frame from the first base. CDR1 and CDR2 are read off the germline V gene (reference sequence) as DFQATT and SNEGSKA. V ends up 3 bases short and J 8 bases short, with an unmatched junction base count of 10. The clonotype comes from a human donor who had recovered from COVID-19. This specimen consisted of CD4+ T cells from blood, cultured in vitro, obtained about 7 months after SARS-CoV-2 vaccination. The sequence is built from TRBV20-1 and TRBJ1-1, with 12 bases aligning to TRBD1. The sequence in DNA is TGCAGTGCTAGGGGGGACAGGGGGCGGAGAATAGAAGCTTTCTTT. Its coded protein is CSARGDRGRRIEAFF.